The 14 T cell receptor beta chains listed next were all sequenced from one sample in a study of blood T cells in healthy people across ages (dated by TCRdb to 2013 to 2016). Libraries were made using 5' RACE. The sequencer was an Illumina HiSeq 2500. A second PCR of about 7 to 12 cycles was performed with a sample-barcoded 5' primer and a J-beta primer mix. TCRdb ran its own pipeline on the public reads, namely fastp trimming at Q25 and MiXCR clone calling, and kept in-frame beta chains. Rows matching on CDR3 protein sequence are summarized as one entry with the most common DNA and genes. The sample has almost 1 million distinct CDR3 sequences on record, approximately 50% of them singletons. The ten largest make up around 21% of the sample. The sample consisted of blood. The receptors were gathered from a woman aged 55-75 years in good health.

This chain uses TRBV29-1 with TRBJ2-5; maybe TRBD2 (5 bases). V lost 1 base and J 11 bases, leaving 20 bases between the germline ends. The CDR3 runs 14 residues. Germline assignment: CDR1 SQVTM and CDR2 ANQGSEA. The CDR3 DNA follows: TGCAGCGTTGAAGTGGGAGCCGTGGGCAATGAGCAGTACTTC. Amino acid sequence: CSVEVGAVGNEQYF.

The J gene is TRBJ2-5, the V gene TRBV5-1, with 11 nucleotides matching TRBD2. Germline lookup yields CDR1 SGHRS and CDR2 YFSETQ. Trimming removed 2 bases from V and 11 bases from J; junction bases left unmatched: 14. The CDR3 spans 16 residues. As DNA, the CDR3 is TGCGCCAGCAGCTTCTTCGGGGGACTAGCGGAAAATGAGCAGTACTTC. It codes for CASSFFGGLAENEQYF. The variable domain in full, completed from reference TRBV5-1 and TRBJ2-5, reads KAGVTQTPRYLIKTRGQQVTLSCSPISGHRSVSWYQQTPGQGLQFLFEYFSETQRNKGNFPGRFSGRQFSNSRSEMNVSTLELGDSALYLCASSFFGGLAENEQYFGPGTRLLVL.

V gene TRBV12-3 or TRBV12-4 combines with J gene TRBJ1-2; D remains unclear. The V gene lost 6 bases and the J gene lost 5 bases, with 13 bases spanning the gap. The CDR3 sequence is 13 residues long. The CDR3 is CASSYTGGYGYTF. CDR3 nucleotide sequence: TGTGCCAGCAGCTATACGGGAGGATATGGCTACACCTTC.

The chain has TRBV7-2 and TRBJ2-1, with TRBD2 identical over 7 bases. The closer fit of TRBJ2-7 to the DNA end suggests the J call may be wrong. This CDR3 contains 15 residues. CDR1 and CDR2 from the germline V gene are SGHTA and FQGNSA. The CDR3, as DNA: TGTGCCAGCAGAATCGCTAGCGGTTCCAACAATGAGCAGTACTTC. Protein: CASRIASGSNNEQYF.

The gene calls are TRBV25-1 and TRBJ2-3, with TRBD2 as a possible D gene (6 bases). Germline loops: CDR1 MGHDK, CDR2 SYGVNS. The CDR3 length is 16 residues. The V end lost 1 base, the J end lost 2 bases, and 13 bases lay between the germline ends. The CDR3 region has the DNA TGTGCCAGCAGTGAATGGGGAGGTGTCGACACAGATACGCAGTATTTT. It is translated as CASSEWGGVDTDTQYF.

This clonotype was picked up a small number of times. This chain links TRBV7-2 with TRBJ1-4, with a tentative D call TRBD1 (6 bases). The length of the CDR3 is 14 residues. Germline loops: CDR1 SGHTA, CDR2 FQGNSA. V was shortened by 5 bases and J by 7 bases, with 14 bases between the two germline ends. The CDR3 DNA reads as TGTGCCAGCAGCCTTACAGGGATGGGTGAAAAACTGTTTTTT. Its protein is CASSLTGMGEKLFF. The entire variable domain, with the rest obtained from reference TRBV7-2 and TRBJ1-4, is as follows: GAGVSQSPSNKVTEKGKDVELRCDPISGHTALYWYRQSLGQGLEFLIYFQGNSAPDKSGLPSDRFSAERTGGSVSTLTIQRTQQEDSAVYLCASSLTGMGEKLFFGSGTQLSVL.

This chain joins TRBV13 and TRBJ1-1; the D is unclear. V lost 8 bases to trimming and J lost 8 bases, with 12 bases between them. CDR3 length equals 11 residues. The germline V gene encodes CDR1 PRHDT and CDR2 FYEKMQ (reference sequence). In nucleotides, the CDR3 is TGTGCCAGCTCGACGTACGGGGAAGCTTTCTTT. Protein sequence: CASSTYGEAFF.

V gene TRBV28 combines with J gene TRBJ2-2; 10 bases map to TRBD2. Per the germline V gene, CDR1 is MDHEN and CDR2 is SYDVKM. J gave up 4 bases and V 6 bases, and 11 bases lay outside the gene matches. The CDR3 sequence is 17 residues long. The CDR3 protein is CASSPLLAGPSTGELFF. CDR3 sequence (DNA): TGTGCCAGCAGCCCACTACTAGCGGGACCCTCCACCGGGGAGCTGTTTTTT.

This clonotype was seen a handful of times. CDR3 sequence (DNA): TGCAGCGAGAGGGGAAACTACAATGAGCAGTTCTTC. This codes for CSERGNYNEQFF. The rearrangement links TRBV29-1 to TRBJ2-1; D might be TRBD1 or TRBD2, each matching 5 bases. CDR1 is SQVTM and CDR2 is ANQGSEA in the germline V gene. Trimming took 7 bases from V and 3 from J, leaving 10 bases between them. The CDR3 covers 12 residues.

This clonotype was seen a handful of times. V gene TRBV5-6 combines with J gene TRBJ2-5; 8 bases are shared with TRBD1. This CDR3 comprises 16 residues. Trimming cost V 2 bases and J 2 bases; bases outside gene matches: 8. CDR1 is SGHDT and CDR2 is YYEEEE in the germline V gene. The CDR3 here is CASSFFRGQEQETQYF. The CDR3 coding sequence is TGTGCCAGCAGCTTCTTTCGGGGACAGGAACAAGAGACCCAGTACTTC. Together with reference TRBV5-6 and TRBJ2-5, the CDR3 gives the full variable domain: DAGVTQSPTHLIKTRGQQVTLRCSPKSGHDTVSWYQQALGQGPQFIFQYYEEEERQRGNFPDRFSGHQFPNYSSELNVNALLLGDSALYLCASSFFRGQEQETQYFGPGTRLLVL.

The J gene is TRBJ2-3, the V gene TRBV7-3; no firm D call. CDR3 size: 14 residues. Germline-derived CDR1 and CDR2 are SGHTA and FQGTGA. Trimming shortened V by 5 bases and J by 0 bases, and 9 bases separated the two germline ends. The CDR3, as DNA: TGTGCCAGCAGCATGGGTCCGAGCACAGATACGCAGTATTTT. It codes for CASSMGPSTDTQYF.

The genes are TRBV7-9 and TRBJ2-1; 8 nucleotides align to TRBD2. CDR1 and CDR2 from the germline V gene are SEHNR and FQNEAQ (reference sequence). The length of the CDR3 is 17 residues. With V trimmed by 10 bases and J by 3 bases, 17 bases remained unmatched. The DNA for the CDR3 is TGTGCCACCCGGGGGGGGACTAGAACCTCCCTCTACAATGAGCAGTTCTTC. It codes for CATRGGTRTSLYNEQFF.

This clonotype was seen repeatedly, ten times or more. The CDR3 bases are TGCAGTGCTAGCAGGCCCACTGAAGCTTTCTTT. Translated: CSASRPTEAFF. The V call is TRBV20-1, the J call TRBJ1-1; D uncertain. The V gene's germline CDR1 is DFQATT and CDR2 SNEGSKA (reference sequence). V lost 3 bases and J 4 bases, leaving 6 bases between the germline ends. CDR3 length equals 11 residues.

This clonotype was seen only a few times. The chain employs TRBV4-3 and TRBJ2-7; 10 bases line up with TRBD2. CDR3 length: 15 amino acids. CDR1 is LGHNA and CDR2 is YSLEER in the germline V gene. The trim removed 4 bases at V and 7 bases at J, leaving 10 bases unmatched. CDR3 DNA sequence: TGCGCCAGCAGCCCTGGACTAGCGGAAGGGGGTGAGCAGTACTTC. Encoded protein: CASSPGLAEGGEQYF.